Below, 20 T cell receptor beta chains from the same sample are listed, as sequenced in a study of beta chain features in type 1 diabetes. Investigators reverse transcribed all isolated RNA, so they sequenced expressed TCRB transcripts. Libraries were prepared by immunoSEQ multiplex PCR; TCRdb keeps only in-frame clonotypes and omits some of them. The sample holds over 650,000 clones, more than 13% seen once. Study-level points and caveats: Shortening of TCRB CDR3s, moderate but significant, appeared in all four CD4+ subsets of Type 1 diabetes patients.

No antigen has been assigned to these receptors. The sequenced sample was naive CD4+ T cells from blood. These receptor sequences come from a man aged 18 to 30 with type 1 diabetes.

A note on this clone: Other nucleotide sequences from this sample produce the same CDR3. The chain combines TRBV9 with TRBJ2-3; D possibly uses TRBD1 or TRBD2 (5 bases each). This CDR3 spans 14 amino acids. CDR1 and CDR2 (germline): SGDLS, YYNGEE. Trimming stripped 0 bases from V and 3 bases from J, with 8 bases between. The CDR3 loop reads CASSVVGGTDTQYF. In nucleotides, the CDR3 is TGTGCCAGCAGCGTAGTTGGGGGAACAGATACGCAGTATTTT.

The J gene is TRBJ2-1, the V gene TRBV15, with TRBD2 matching 8 bases. V shed 2 bases, J shed 8 bases, and the junction held 2 bases outside the gene matches. The germline V gene has CDR1 LNHNV and CDR2 YYDKDF (reference sequence). This CDR3 contains 13 residues. Written as DNA, the CDR3 is TGTGCCACCAGCAGATCTAGCGGGCATGAGCAGTTCTTC. Protein sequence: CATSRSSGHEQFF.

In this sample, this clone turned up a few times. This rearrangement joins TRBV4-2 to TRBJ2-6, with TRBD1 identical over 12 bases. CDR1 is LGHNA and CDR2 is YNFKEQ in the germline V gene. J was trimmed by 1 base and V by 6 bases; bases with no gene match: 7. This CDR3 has 18 residues. The CDR3 reads CASSPAGQGASGANVLTF. The CDR3 DNA sequence: TGTGCCAGCAGTCCGGCGGGACAGGGGGCGTCTGGGGCCAACGTCCTGACTTTC.

In its sample, this clone was seen a few times. The rearrangement links TRBV11-2 to TRBJ2-2; 7 positions match TRBD1. V was clipped by 5 bases and J by 6 bases; unmatched bases: 9. CDR3 size: 15 residues. Per the germline V gene, CDR1 is SGHAT and CDR2 is FQNNGV. CDR3 nucleotide sequence: TGTGCCAGCAGCCCCGTGGAAGGGGGCTCCGGGGAGCTGTTTTTT. Its translation: CASSPVEGGSGELFF.

This clone has more than one count but fewer than ten. This chain connects TRBV11-3 to TRBJ2-2; 7 bases match TRBD1. After removal of 5 bases from V and 0 bases from J, the junction contained 18 bases not matched to a gene. Germline V gene data show CDR1 as SGHNT and CDR2 as YENEEA. The CDR3 covers 20 residues. CDR3 sequence: CASSLWTGLGSTPNTGELFF. CDR3 in DNA: TGTGCCAGCAGCCTCTGGACAGGCCTCGGGTCCACTCCGAACACCGGGGAGCTGTTTTTT.

The chain has TRBV5-4 and TRBJ1-2; D is uncertain. V was cut by 4 bases and J by 8 bases, with 15 bases left in between. The CDR3 sequence is 13 residues long. CDR1 and CDR2 from the germline V gene are SGHNT and YYREEE (reference sequence). CDR3 coding DNA: TGTGCCAGCAGCCCGGACCGGCAGCAAGGCTACACCTTC. It specifies CASSPDRQQGYTF.

This clone occurred a few times. The V call is TRBV9, the J call TRBJ2-2, with D tentatively TRBD2 (6 bases). Between the trimmed V and J ends, which lost 0 bases and 4 bases, there was a span of 22 bases. CDR1 and CDR2 from the germline V gene are SGDLS and YYNGEE. CDR3 size: 19 residues. CDR3 sequence: CASSVDTGLSTYPTGELFF. In nucleotides, the CDR3 is TGTGCCAGCAGCGTAGACACGGGACTGTCGACTTACCCCACCGGGGAGCTGTTTTTT.

This clone was detected only a few times. The V gene is TRBV19, the J gene TRBJ2-5; 8 nucleotides align to TRBD2. There are 17 residues in the CDR3. Germline loops: CDR1 LNHDA, CDR2 SQIVND (reference sequence). V shed 4 bases and J 4 bases; nucleotides not matched to a gene: 14. The CDR3 nucleotides read TGTGCCAGTAGTACCCCTGAAAGCGGGGGCTCACTAGAGACCCAGTACTTC. Amino acids: CASSTPESGGSLETQYF. Variable domain in full (rest from reference TRBV19 and TRBJ2-5): DGGITQSPKYLFRKEGQNVTLSCEQNLNHDAMYWYRQDPGQGLRLIYYSQIVNDFQKGDIAEGYSVSREKKESFPLTVTSAQKNPTAFYLCASSTPESGGSLETQYFGPGTRLLVL.

The rearrangement uses TRBV30 and TRBJ1-5; D not certain. The CDR3 loop spans 14 amino acids. Between the trimmed V and J ends, which lost 0 bases and 4 bases, there was a span of 10 bases. CDR1 is GTSNPN and CDR2 is SVGIG in the germline V gene (reference sequence). The CDR3 nucleotides read TGTGCCTGGAGTGTTAGGCTCAATAATCAGCCCCAGCATTTT. As protein: CAWSVRLNNQPQHF.

This clone has a handful of counts. This chain joins TRBV28 and TRBJ1-1; D call uncertain. V dropped 3 bases and J dropped 6 bases, with 20 bases sitting between them. The CDR3 spans 16 residues. Germline CDR1 MDHEN, CDR2 SYDVKM. This chain's CDR3 is CASSFFTALSDAEAFF. CDR3 nucleotide sequence: TGTGCCAGCAGTTTCTTTACTGCCCTCAGTGACGCTGAAGCTTTCTTT.

The chain combines TRBV30 with TRBJ2-5; no clear D gene. Germline values: CDR1 GTSNPN, CDR2 SVGIG (reference sequence). V was clipped by 0 bases and J by 5 bases, with 19 bases between them. The CDR3 consists of 16 residues. CDR3 bases: TGTGCCTGGAGTGTACTCCGGCAGGCGTTCGGGGAGACCCAGTACTTC. Its protein product is CAWSVLRQAFGETQYF.

This chain joins TRBV27 and TRBJ1-1; D not certain. This CDR3 is built from 14 residues. The V gene lost 2 bases and the J gene lost 1 base, with 8 bases spanning the gap. Germline CDR1 MNHEY, CDR2 SMNVEV (reference sequence). The chain's CDR3 is CASSLLNRNTEAFF. The CDR3, as DNA: TGTGCCAGCAGTTTACTCAACAGGAACACTGAAGCTTTCTTT.

V gene TRBV12-5 combines with J gene TRBJ2-2, with 8 nucleotides matching TRBD1. CDR3 length equals 16 residues. Germline-derived CDR1 and CDR2 are LGHNT and FRNRAP. Losses at the gene ends were 2 bases for V and 4 bases for J; bases not matched to a gene: 6. The CDR3 coding sequence is TGTGCTAGTGGTTTGCTATGGACAGGGACCACCGGGGAGCTGTTTTTT. Its protein product is CASGLLWTGTTGELFF.

Turning to this clone: Other nucleotide sequences from this sample produce the same CDR3. The rearrangement uses TRBV18 and TRBJ1-1, with D possibly TRBD1 on 5 matching bases. Trimming took 3 bases from V and 5 from J, leaving 10 bases between them. The CDR3 totals 13 residues. Germline lookup yields CDR1 KGHSH and CDR2 LQKENI. In DNA form, the CDR3 reads TGTGCCAGCTCACCGCAGGGAGAAACTGAAGCTTTCTTT. The encoded protein is CASSPQGETEAFF.

This clone was observed a handful of times. The V gene is TRBV10-3, the J gene TRBJ2-7, with 12 bases identical to TRBD1. This CDR3 region has 15 residues. Losses at the gene ends were 4 bases for V and 5 bases for J; bases not matched to a gene: 6. Germline V lookup: CDR1 ENHRY, CDR2 SYGVKD. The DNA of the CDR3 is TGTGCCATCAGTGGAAGGGACAGGGGGCATGACGAGCAGTACTTC. Translating gives CAISGRDRGHDEQYF.

V usage is TRBV4-1 and J usage is TRBJ2-3; D may correspond to TRBD1 or TRBD2 (5 bases each). Trimming pared 4 bases from V and 6 bases from J, leaving 11 bases between. CDR1 and CDR2 (germline): MGHRA, YSYEKL. The CDR3 is made up of 13 amino acids. CDR3 residues: CASSRLEGDTQYF. In DNA, the CDR3 is TGCGCCAGCAGCCGCTTAGAGGGGGATACGCAGTATTTT.

Only a few counts were recorded for this clone. The chain recombines TRBV19 with TRBJ2-5; D not certain. The germline V and J ends were trimmed by 5 bases and 3 bases, with 19 bases remaining between them. The CDR3 loop spans 16 amino acids. The germline gives CDR1 LNHDA, CDR2 SQIVND (reference sequence). For the CDR3, the DNA is TGTGCCAGTAGTGAGTTCAGAGGTTGGTCTGAAGAGACCCAGTACTTC. It encodes CASSEFRGWSEETQYF. Based on the CDR3 plus reference TRBV19 and TRBJ2-5, the full variable domain is DGGITQSPKYLFRKEGQNVTLSCEQNLNHDAMYWYRQDPGQGLRLIYYSQIVNDFQKGDIAEGYSVSREKKESFPLTVTSAQKNPTAFYLCASSEFRGWSEETQYFGPGTRLLVL.

This clone was detected a few times. CDR3 amino acids: CASTTSLNTEAFF. CDR3 nucleotide sequence: TGTGCCAGCACCACCTCTTTGAACACTGAAGCTTTCTTT. The chain recombines TRBV5-4 with TRBJ1-1; D gene ambiguous. The CDR3 is 13 amino acids. The V end was cut by 6 bases, the J end by 0 bases, with 9 bases between. Looked up from germline, CDR1 is SGHNT and CDR2 is YYREEE (reference sequence).

This chain uses TRBV6-1 with TRBJ1-2; 9 bases map to TRBD1. Germline lookup yields CDR1 MNHNS and CDR2 SASEGT. The CDR3 is made up of 13 amino acids. J was trimmed by 8 bases and V by 5 bases; bases with no gene match: 6. CDR3 in amino acids: CASSPGTGQGYTF. In nucleotides, the CDR3 is TGTGCCAGCAGTCCCGGGACAGGGCAAGGCTACACCTTC.

This chain links TRBV4-2 with TRBJ2-3; D perhaps matches TRBD1 (6 bases). CDR1 and CDR2 from the germline V gene are LGHNA and YNFKEQ. CDR3 length: 15 residues. V dropped 2 bases and J dropped 7 bases, with 16 bases sitting between them. The CDR3 DNA sequence: TGTGCCAGCAGCCAACCCCTGGGGGCTCTGAATACGCAGTATTTT. The encoded protein is CASSQPLGALNTQYF.